The 30 T cell receptor beta chains below were found in one sample sequenced in a study of blood T cell repertoires in COVID-19. Profiled with immunoSEQ multiplex PCR; TCRdb holds only in-frame clones, not every one. The sample includes 270,000 or so clones, about 89% of them seen just once. Source material: peripheral blood. The receptors were gathered from a man in his forties or fifties with acute or convalescent COVID-19.

This clone has a handful of counts. This chain connects TRBV30 to TRBJ2-7; tentatively, D is TRBD2 (7 bases). Germline V gene lookup returns CDR1 GTSNPN and CDR2 SVGIG (reference sequence). The CDR3 sequence is 13 residues long. The ends were cut back, 2 bases at V and 6 bases at J, with 14 bases in the middle. CDR3 loop: CAWSWGGPSEQYF. The CDR3 DNA reads TGTGCCTGGAGTTGGGGGGGGCCCAGCGAGCAGTACTTC.

The J gene is TRBJ1-3, the V gene TRBV11-2; perhaps TRBD1 as D (6 bases). CDR1 is SGHAT, CDR2 FQNNGV, per germline. With 6 bases removed from V and 0 bases from J, the gap between germline ends came to 12 bases. The CDR3 consists of 15 residues. CDR3 bases: TGTGCCAGCAGTTTTAGGGGGACCTCTGGAAACACCATATATTTT. Protein sequence: CASSFRGTSGNTIYF.

This chain links TRBV7-9 with TRBJ2-1, with D possibly being TRBD1 (6 bases). There are 14 residues in the CDR3. Trimming shortened V by 1 base and J by 7 bases, and 11 bases separated the two germline ends. Germline-derived CDR1 and CDR2 are SEHNR and FQNEAQ (reference sequence). CDR3 bases: TGTGCCAGCAGCTTAGACAGGGCGGTAAATGAGCAGTTCTTC. This sequence encodes CASSLDRAVNEQFF.

The rearrangement uses TRBV2 and TRBJ1-1; D call uncertain. Germline loops: CDR1 SNHLY, CDR2 FYNNEI. V was pared by 3 bases and J by 4 bases, with 9 bases between. There are 13 residues in the CDR3. The CDR3 DNA sequence: TGTGCCAGCAGTGATGAGGGCAGCACTGAAGCTTTCTTT. Protein: CASSDEGSTEAFF.

The chain uses TRBV11-2 and TRBJ1-2; D gene uncertain. This CDR3 comprises 15 residues. In germline, CDR1 is SGHAT, CDR2 FQNNGV. The V end was cut by 3 bases, the J end by 6 bases, with 17 bases between. This CDR3 is CASSFFAGPVHGYTF. The CDR3 coding sequence is TGTGCCAGCAGCTTTTTTGCAGGTCCCGTCCATGGCTACACCTTC.

The chain has TRBV19 and TRBJ1-1; D is unresolved. The CDR3 runs to 12 residues. Trimming shortened V by 5 bases and J by 5 bases, and 9 bases separated the two germline ends. Per germline, CDR1 LNHDA and CDR2 SQIVND (reference sequence). The CDR3 sequence is CASSFGITEAFF. For the CDR3, the DNA is TGTGCCAGTAGTTTCGGGATTACTGAAGCTTTCTTT.

The chain combines TRBV6-1 with TRBJ1-1, with D possibly being TRBD1 (5 bases). This CDR3 spans 15 amino acids. V lost 2 bases to trimming and J lost 1 base, with 11 bases between them. The V gene's germline CDR1 is MNHNS and CDR2 SASEGT. In DNA form, the CDR3 reads TGTGCCAGCAGTGAAACAGGCAACTGGAACACTGAAGCTTTCTTT. It specifies CASSETGNWNTEAFF.

The chain is built from TRBV9 and TRBJ1-1, with 12 bases lining up with TRBD1. From germline, CDR1 is SGDLS and CDR2 YYNGEE. The CDR3 is 16 amino acids. The ends lost 6 bases at V and 5 bases at J; junction bases unmatched: 11. The CDR3 is CASNSLRDRGQTEAFF. In DNA, the CDR3 is TGTGCCAGCAACTCGCTTAGGGACAGGGGGCAAACTGAAGCTTTCTTT.

The V and J genes are TRBV6-5 and TRBJ2-3, with D perhaps matching TRBD1 (6 bases). The CDR3 has 15 residues. V lost 5 bases, J lost 2 bases, and 14 bases lay in between. In germline, CDR1 is MNHEY, CDR2 SVGAGI. This CDR3 is CASSLRDTFTDTQYF. CDR3 DNA: TGTGCCAGCAGTCTCCGGGACACCTTCACAGATACGCAGTATTTT.

V usage is TRBV7-8 and J usage is TRBJ2-1; tentative D call: TRBD2 (6 bases). Germline CDR1 reads SGHVS; CDR2 reads FQNEAQ. Trimming took off 11 bases at V and 4 bases at J, with 18 bases between the two ends. The CDR3 has 14 residues. The CDR3 is CAVSLWGLYNEQFF. DNA for the CDR3: TGTGCCGTATCCCTTTGGGGACTTTACAATGAGCAGTTCTTC.

This clone was seen a handful of times. The chain is built from TRBV10-1 and TRBJ1-5, with 11 bases that match TRBD1. J gave up 7 bases and V 10 bases, and 15 bases lay outside the gene matches. Looked up from germline, CDR1 is WNHNN and CDR2 is SYGVQD (reference sequence). This CDR3 is 16 amino acids long. CDR3 in DNA: TGCGCCACCTCCGATTCCGGGACAGGGGGTGGGCAGCCCCAGCATTTT. Translating gives CATSDSGTGGGQPQHF.

The chain employs TRBV10-3 and TRBJ2-3; 8 bases map to TRBD2. Germline V gives CDR1 ENHRY, CDR2 SYGVKD. The CDR3 length is 16 residues. After removal of 0 bases from V and 5 bases from J, the junction contained 7 bases not matched to a gene. The CDR3 sequence: CAISESGGGFGDTQYF. In nucleotides, the CDR3 is TGTGCCATCAGTGAGTCTGGCGGGGGGTTTGGAGATACGCAGTATTTT.

The CDR3 DNA reads as TGTGCCAGCAGCGTAGGGGGACAGGGCGAGCAGTACTTC. Protein sequence: CASSVGGQGEQYF. The rearrangement uses TRBV9 and TRBJ2-7, with TRBD1 matching 9 bases. The ends lost 0 bases at V and 6 bases at J; junction bases unmatched: 1. CDR3 length: 13 residues. In germline, CDR1 is SGDLS, CDR2 YYNGEE.

This clone occurred once. The rearrangement joins TRBV9 to TRBJ2-1, with 9 bases aligning to TRBD2. The trim removed 2 bases at V and 7 bases at J, leaving 13 bases unmatched. Germline loops: CDR1 SGDLS, CDR2 YYNGEE. The CDR3 is 17 residues long. Here the CDR3 reads CASSVRFGGGAGNEQFF. The CDR3 coding sequence is TGTGCCAGCAGCGTTCGGTTCGGCGGGGGGGCAGGGAATGAGCAGTTCTTC.

A few counts support this clone. V is TRBV3-1 (or the pseudogene TRBV3-2) and J is TRBJ1-2, with TRBD1 matching 9 bases. V was clipped by 7 bases and J by 3 bases; unmatched bases: 6. Germline CDR1 LGHDT, CDR2 YNNKEL (reference sequence). CDR3 size: 14 residues. The CDR3 sequence is CASTGTGRHYGYTF. CDR3 DNA sequence: TGTGCCAGCACCGGGACAGGGCGACACTATGGCTACACCTTC.

The chain couples TRBV9 to TRBJ1-3; 8 nucleotides agree with TRBD1. Trimming at V came to 2 bases and at J to 4 bases, leaving 17 bases not matched to a gene. The CDR3 is 19 amino acids. CDR1 SGDLS and CDR2 YYNGEE come from the germline V gene. The CDR3 sequence is CASSVVPGQARFCGNTIYF. For the CDR3, the DNA is TGTGCCAGCAGCGTTGTCCCGGGACAGGCTCGTTTTTGCGGAAACACCATATATTTT. The full variable domain, rest sourced from reference TRBV9 and TRBJ1-3, is DSGVTQTPKHLITATGQRVTLRCSPRSGDLSVYWYQQSLDQGLQFLIQYYNGEERAKGNILERFSAQQFPDLHSELNLSSLELGDSALYFCASSVVPGQARFCGNTIYFGEGSWLTVV.

The J gene is TRBJ1-4, the V gene TRBV21-1; TRBD1 is the table's D call, not checked against the DNA. TRBV21-1 is marked as a pseudogene. The CDR3 extends over 15 amino acids. The CDR3: CASSTGGQGSKKLFF. The CDR3 DNA is TGTGCCAGCAGCACGGGGGGACAGGGGAGTAAAAAACTGTTTTTT.

The chain links TRBV9 to TRBJ2-3, with 9 positions matching TRBD2. The CDR3 length is 19 residues. Looked up from germline, CDR1 is SGDLS and CDR2 is YYNGEE. With V trimmed by 4 bases and J by 2 bases, 17 bases remained unmatched. CDR3 loop: CASSPLVRRGGLDTDTQYF. CDR3 nucleotide sequence: TGTGCCAGCAGCCCCCTGGTGAGGCGGGGGGGCCTGGACACAGATACGCAGTATTTT.

This clone was counted once. The rearrangement uses TRBV28 and TRBJ1-5; the D is unclear. The CDR3 runs to 11 residues. The germline CDR1 and CDR2 sequences are MDHEN and SYDVKM. Trimming cost V 5 bases and J 5 bases, with 4 bases left between them. This chain's CDR3 is CASSPDQPQHF. The DNA for the CDR3 is TGTGCCAGCAGTCCAGATCAGCCCCAGCATTTT.

This chain connects TRBV7-6 to TRBJ1-2; 9 positions match TRBD1. CDR3 length: 15 amino acids. Germline V CDR1 and CDR2: SGHVS, FNYEAQ. V was pared by 5 bases and J by 8 bases, with 12 bases of the junction left unmatched. The CDR3 DNA is TGTGCCAGCAGCCTCCTAGGGGGACAGGGTTACGGCTACACCTTC. This gives the protein CASSLLGGQGYGYTF. Using reference TRBV7-6 and TRBJ1-2 for the parts outside the CDR3, the full variable domain is GAGVSQSPRYKVTKRGQDVALRCDPISGHVSLYWYRQALGQGPEFLTYFNYEAQQDKSGLPNDRFSAERPEGSISTLTIQRTEQRDSAMYRCASSLLGGQGYGYTFGSGTRLTVV.

The genes are TRBV19 and TRBJ2-1; the match to TRBD2 covers 8 bases. This CDR3 is 14 amino acids long. V was pared by 3 bases and J by 9 bases, with 7 bases of the junction left unmatched. The germline V gene encodes CDR1 LNHDA and CDR2 SQIVND (reference sequence). CDR3 bases: TGTGCCAGTAGTATGCCGGGACTAGTCCCTGAGCAGTTCTTC. It specifies CASSMPGLVPEQFF.

The chain uses TRBV27 and TRBJ2-1; tentatively, D is TRBD2 (7 bases). Trimming pared 2 bases from V and 2 bases from J, leaving 16 bases between. Germline CDR1 and CDR2: MNHEY and SMNVEV (reference sequence). The CDR3 runs 17 residues. CDR3 DNA sequence: TGTGCCAGCAGTTTAGACCCGCGGGGGCCTCCCTACAATGAGCAGTTCTTC. Its protein product is CASSLDPRGPPYNEQFF.

The table lists this clone with a few counts. The genes are TRBV6-5 and TRBJ1-1; D unclear. The CDR3 runs 15 residues. Trimming removed 2 bases from V and 5 bases from J, with 15 bases in between. Looked up from germline, CDR1 is MNHEY and CDR2 is SVGAGI. CDR3 coding DNA: TGTGCCAGCAGTTACGCACGAGATAGTGAGACTGAAGCTTTCTTT. Residues: CASSYARDSETEAFF.

J is TRBJ2-2 and V is TRBV24-1; a possible D gene is TRBD1 (5 bases). This CDR3 has 15 amino acids. The V end was cut by 10 bases, the J end by 3 bases, with 17 bases between. Germline-derived CDR1 and CDR2 are KGHDR and SFDVKD. The CDR3 bases are TGTGCCACGAGTAGGTACCAGGGCGACACCGGGGAGCTGTTTTTT. It encodes CATSRYQGDTGELFF.

J is TRBJ1-3 and V is TRBV6-5; TRBD1 matches at 7 bases. CDR1 and CDR2 (germline): MNHEY, SVGAGI. With 5 bases clipped from V and 5 bases from J, the junction kept 9 bases outside the gene matches. The CDR3 covers 15 residues. CDR3 region: CASSSTTGRRNTIYF. The CDR3 DNA is TGTGCCAGCAGTAGCACGACAGGGAGGCGAAACACCATATATTTT.

The chain links TRBV30 to TRBJ1-1, with TRBD1 as a possible D gene (6 bases). This CDR3 has 13 amino acids. Germline loops: CDR1 GTSNPN, CDR2 SVGIG (reference sequence). The V and J ends lost 0 bases and 4 bases respectively, with 9 bases between them. CDR3 sequence (DNA): TGTGCCTGGAGTGTACGGGGGGCCACTGAAGCTTTCTTT. As protein: CAWSVRGATEAFF.

The gene calls are TRBV30 and TRBJ2-3; 11 bases fit TRBD2. Germline CDR1 and CDR2: GTSNPN and SVGIG (reference sequence). The CDR3 runs 15 residues. V lost 3 bases to trimming and J lost 5 bases; unmatched junction nucleotides: 7. CDR3 nucleotides: TGTGCCTGGAGCTTATTAGCGGGGGGGCGAGATACGCAGTATTTT. Translated, it gives CAWSLLAGGRDTQYF. Full variable domain (rest looked up from reference TRBV30 and TRBJ2-3): SQTIHQWPATLVQPVGSPLSLECTVEGTSNPNLYWYRQAAGRGLQLLFYSVGIGQISSEVPQNLSASRPQDRQFILSSKKLLLSDSGFYLCAWSLLAGGRDTQYFGPGTRLTVL.

The rearrangement joins TRBV3-1 (or the pseudogene TRBV3-2) to TRBJ2-3, with 8 bases fitting TRBD2. J gave up 1 base and V 4 bases, and 7 bases lay outside the gene matches. CDR3 size: 16 residues. Germline V gives CDR1 LGHDT, CDR2 YNNKEL (reference sequence). The CDR3 here is CASSLTSGSGTDTQYF. The CDR3 bases are TGTGCCAGCAGCCTTACTAGCGGCAGTGGCACAGATACGCAGTATTTT.

The chain's CDR3 is CASGPDRGVLDTQYF. The CDR3 coding sequence is TGTGCTAGTGGTCCCGACAGGGGCGTCCTAGATACGCAGTATTTT. The V gene is TRBV12-5, the J gene TRBJ2-3, with 8 bases aligning to TRBD1. Germline CDR1 and CDR2: LGHNT and FRNRAP. Trimming at V came to 5 bases and at J to 5 bases, leaving 9 bases not matched to a gene. CDR3 length: 15 amino acids.

The V gene is TRBV7-3, the J gene TRBJ1-1; no clear D gene. Germline V CDR1 and CDR2: SGHTA, FQGTGA. Trimming took off 5 bases at V and 0 bases at J, with 7 bases between the two ends. The CDR3 length is 13 residues. CDR3 bases: TGTGCCAGCAGCCCCACAGTGAACACTGAAGCTTTCTTT. This encodes CASSPTVNTEAFF.